The present entry profiles one TCR beta chain with its context. The antigen remains unidentified. These data belong to a study of T cell responses to AZD1222 COVID-19 vaccine. Notes on the study in general: When two AZD1222 doses had been given, Spike-specific TCR breadth and depth rose. CD4 TCRs covered the whole spike, strongest at regions 160-218 and 743-854.

Profiled with immunoSEQ multiplex PCR; TCRdb holds only in-frame clones, not every one. The repertoire holds more than 90,000 clones, with more than 70% as singletons. V trimming: 4 bases; J trimming: 4 bases; junction bases outside the gene matches: 13. The CDR3 loop spans 18 amino acids. CDR1 SGHKS and CDR2 YYEKEE come from the germline V gene (reference sequence). It was second doses at about 4 or about 12 weeks that were pooled. The chain employs TRBV5-5 and TRBJ2-5; TRBD2 aligns across 13 bases. The receptor was isolated from an adult who received the AZD1222 COVID-19 vaccine. The sample in question was peripheral blood, obtained 28 days after the second AZD1222 dose. The CDR3: CASSRAGTSGTLRETQYF. Here the CDR3 DNA reads TGTGCCAGCAGCAGGGCGGGGACTAGCGGGACTTTGAGAGAGACCCAGTACTTC.